The 29 T cell receptor beta chains given below trace back to one sample, sequenced in a study of beta chain features in type 1 diabetes. What was sequenced were expressed TCRB transcripts, since all of the isolated RNA had been reverse transcribed. Here immunoSEQ multiplex PCR was the method, and the copy in TCRdb shows in-frame clones only, minus some. The table has 350,000 to 450,000 clones, more than 12% seen once. Sequencing was carried out using naive CD4+ T cells from blood. Source of these receptors: a woman aged 18 to 35 in good health.

This clone has just a few counts. Here the CDR3 DNA reads TGTGCCAGCAGCGGTAGGGGCCAGACCACAGATACGCAGTATTTT. This sequence encodes CASSGRGQTTDTQYF. The chain couples TRBV6-5 to TRBJ2-3; possibly TRBD1 for D (5 bases). Trimming cost V 6 bases and J 2 bases, with 15 bases left between them. The CDR3 is 15 residues long. Germline V CDR1 and CDR2: MNHEY, SVGAGI.

This clone was detected a few times. The genes are TRBV29-1 and TRBJ2-5, with TRBD2 identical over 12 bases. The trim removed 4 bases at V and 9 bases at J, leaving 15 bases unmatched. The CDR3 spans 16 residues. Germline CDR1 and CDR2: SQVTM and ANQGSEA. The CDR3 sequence is CSVGKLLAGGSRAQYF. The CDR3 DNA sequence: TGCAGCGTTGGCAAGCTCCTAGCGGGAGGGTCCCGGGCCCAGTACTTC. The variable domain in full, with the rest retrieved from reference TRBV29-1 and TRBJ2-5, is SAVISQKPSRDICQRGTSLTIQCQVDSQVTMMFWYRQQPGQSLTLIATANQGSEATYESGFVIDKFPISRPNLTFSTLTVSNMSPEDSSIYLCSVGKLLAGGSRAQYFGPGTRLLVL.

This clone has a handful of counts. This chain connects TRBV20-1 to TRBJ1-2; weak D call: TRBD1 (5 bases). V lost 6 bases, J lost 6 bases, and 11 bases lay in between. From germline, CDR1 is DFQATT and CDR2 SNEGSKA (reference sequence). CDR3 length equals 11 residues. CDR3 region: CSAWGGDGYTF. The CDR3 DNA follows: TGCAGTGCCTGGGGAGGGGATGGCTACACCTTC.

The chain is built from TRBV5-1 and TRBJ2-7, with a weak D call TRBD2 (5 bases). Trimming took off 0 bases at V and 4 bases at J, with 17 bases between the two ends. Looked up from germline, CDR1 is SGHRS and CDR2 is YFSETQ. CDR3 size: 16 residues. The CDR3 region is CASSLALHQRTYEQYF. CDR3 bases: TGCGCCAGCAGCTTGGCCTTGCATCAAAGGACTTACGAGCAGTACTTC.

This chain joins TRBV6-1 and TRBJ2-1; D possibly corresponds to TRBD1 (6 bases). The CDR3 runs to 14 residues. V lost 7 bases and J lost 4, with 14 bases in between. Germline assignment: CDR1 MNHNS and CDR2 SASEGT. The CDR3 nucleotides are TGTGCCAGCACGATACCAGGGGCTTACAATGAGCAGTTCTTC. Translating it yields CASTIPGAYNEQFF.

The rearrangement joins TRBV28 to TRBJ1-2; 10 positions match TRBD1. Germline trimming cut 5 bases from V and 6 bases from J; bases unmatched to any gene: 9. The CDR3 spans 15 residues. The germline V gene has CDR1 MDHEN and CDR2 SYDVKM. The CDR3 DNA follows: TGTGCCAGCAGTCCGGCGATGGGACAGGGGCATGGCTACACCTTC. Translating gives CASSPAMGQGHGYTF.

The chain uses TRBV27 and TRBJ2-3; 13 bases are shared with TRBD2. Trimming took 6 bases from V and 6 from J; bases not matched to a gene: 6. This CDR3 spans 15 amino acids. CDR1 is MNHEY, CDR2 SMNVEV, per germline (reference sequence). The CDR3 here is CASSVGLAGVDTQYF. In nucleotides, the CDR3 is TGTGCCAGCAGCGTAGGACTAGCGGGAGTGGATACGCAGTATTTT.

There are a few counts of this clone. J is TRBJ2-1 and V is TRBV11-1; D is possibly TRBD2 (6 bases). The germline V and J ends were trimmed by 3 bases and 6 bases, with 12 bases remaining between them. The CDR3 runs 14 residues. The germline CDR1 and CDR2 sequences are SGHAT and FQDESV (reference sequence). The CDR3: CASSFILAGNEQFF. In nucleotides, the CDR3 is TGTGCCAGCAGCTTCATACTAGCCGGCAATGAGCAGTTCTTC.

This clone was detected a few times. The chain recombines TRBV6-5 with TRBJ2-1; 8 bases are a match to TRBD2. The germline V gene has CDR1 MNHEY and CDR2 SVGAGI. This CDR3 is built from 15 residues. The V gene end was trimmed by 6 bases and the J gene end by 6 bases; junction bases not matched to a gene: 10. The DNA for the CDR3 is TGTGCCAGCAGCCAACGGGGGGGACTGAGCAATGAGCAGTTCTTC. This encodes CASSQRGGLSNEQFF.

V usage is TRBV29-1 and J usage is TRBJ2-7; D possibly corresponds to TRBD1 (6 bases). Germline loops: CDR1 SQVTM, CDR2 ANQGSEA. V lost 4 bases, J lost 3 bases, and 16 bases lay in between. The CDR3 is 14 residues long. The CDR3 reads CSVAVGQGHYEQYF. CDR3 in DNA: TGCAGCGTTGCCGTGGGCCAGGGGCACTACGAGCAGTACTTC.

This clone showed up just a few times. V and J are TRBV19 and TRBJ2-1; no clear D gene. V shed 5 bases and J shed 4 bases, with 12 bases lying between them. Germline V gene data show CDR1 as LNHDA and CDR2 as SQIVND (reference sequence). The CDR3 runs 14 residues. CDR3 in amino acids: CASSPVAPYNEQFF. The CDR3, as DNA: TGTGCCAGTAGTCCGGTAGCCCCTTACAATGAGCAGTTCTTC.

The table lists this clone with a few counts. The J gene is TRBJ1-4, the V gene TRBV25-1, with a weak D call TRBD1 (6 bases). Trimming removed 10 bases from V and 3 bases from J, with 12 bases in between. Per germline, CDR1 MGHDK and CDR2 SYGVNS. CDR3 length equals 13 residues. This CDR3 is CATTDSPNEKLFF. The CDR3 bases are TGTGCCACCACGGACAGCCCTAATGAAAAACTGTTTTTT.

The chain uses TRBV7-2 and TRBJ2-7; TRBD2 agrees at 11 bases. This CDR3 is built from 16 residues. The V gene's germline CDR1 is SGHTA and CDR2 FQGNSA. Trimming cost V 2 bases and J 2 bases; bases outside gene matches: 5. The CDR3 DNA reads as TGTGCCAGCAGCTTAATAGTAGCGGGAGGGACCTACGAGCAGTACTTC. Translating gives CASSLIVAGGTYEQYF.

The V gene is TRBV18, the J gene TRBJ1-2; possibly TRBD1 for D (6 bases). This CDR3 region has 16 residues. Germline CDR1 reads KGHSH; CDR2 reads LQKENI. The V end was cut by 5 bases, the J end by 4 bases, with 20 bases between. CDR3 amino acids: CASSGSGTPSLYGYTF. The CDR3 DNA sequence: TGTGCCAGCTCAGGATCCGGGACACCAAGCCTCTATGGCTACACCTTC.

This sequence joins TRBV19 and TRBJ2-3; TRBD1 agrees at 9 bases. The J segment lost 4 bases and the V segment lost 5 bases, leaving 7 bases of the junction unmatched. CDR1 and CDR2 (germline): LNHDA, SQIVND (reference sequence). The CDR3 is made up of 15 amino acids. CDR3 nucleotides: TGTGCCAGTAGTCCACCGGGACAGGGATCAGATACGCAGTATTTT. Protein: CASSPPGQGSDTQYF.

The V and J genes are TRBV2 and TRBJ2-7; 10 nucleotides agree with TRBD2. The length of the CDR3 is 14 residues. In germline, CDR1 is SNHLY, CDR2 FYNNEI. V was pared by 6 bases and J by 4 bases, with 6 bases of the junction left unmatched. CDR3 amino acids: CASRIGLAVYEQYF. The CDR3 DNA sequence: TGTGCCAGCAGGATAGGACTAGCGGTGTACGAGCAGTACTTC.

The chain employs TRBV5-1 and TRBJ2-1; 9 bases match TRBD2. This CDR3 has 16 residues. J lost 9 bases, V lost 0 bases, and 10 bases had no gene match. Germline CDR1 is SGHRS and CDR2 is YFSETQ. This CDR3 is CASSLVGTSLFSEQFF. In nucleotides, the CDR3 is TGCGCCAGCAGCTTGGTGGGGACTAGCTTATTCTCTGAGCAGTTCTTC. Variable domain in full (rest from reference TRBV5-1 and TRBJ2-1): KAGVTQTPRYLIKTRGQQVTLSCSPISGHRSVSWYQQTPGQGLQFLFEYFSETQRNKGNFPGRFSGRQFSNSRSEMNVSTLELGDSALYLCASSLVGTSLFSEQFFGPGTRLTVL.

This clone was detected a few times. The rearrangement links TRBV30 to TRBJ1-4; D not certain. V lost 1 base and J 7 bases, leaving 7 bases between the germline ends. The germline CDR1 and CDR2 sequences are GTSNPN and SVGIG (reference sequence). The CDR3 has 12 amino acids. In nucleotides, the CDR3 is TGTGCCTGGAGTGCCAACACTGAAAAACTGTTTTTT. This encodes CAWSANTEKLFF.

This clone was counted only a few times. The V call is TRBV5-1, the J call TRBJ2-7; 8 positions match TRBD1. With V trimmed by 5 bases and J by 0 bases, 7 bases remained unmatched. This CDR3 contains 15 residues. Germline CDR1 SGHRS, CDR2 YFSETQ. In DNA, the CDR3 is TGCGCCAGCAGACTGAGACAGGGGACCTCCTACGAGCAGTACTTC. This codes for CASRLRQGTSYEQYF.

The chain couples TRBV7-8 to TRBJ2-1, with 7 bases aligning to TRBD2. Unmatched junction bases numbered 2, after V lost 1 base and J lost 2 bases. Looked up from germline, CDR1 is SGHVS and CDR2 is FQNEAQ. The length of the CDR3 is 15 residues. The CDR3 sequence is CASSLGTRAYNEQFF. The CDR3, as DNA: TGTGCCAGCAGCTTAGGGACTAGAGCCTACAATGAGCAGTTCTTC.

The V and J genes are TRBV6-1 and TRBJ1-5; no reliable D call. The V gene lost 7 bases and the J gene lost 4 bases, with 11 bases spanning the gap. The CDR3 covers 13 residues. The V gene's germline CDR1 is MNHNS and CDR2 SASEGT. The CDR3 loop is CASMRSRNQPQHF. The DNA for the CDR3 is TGTGCCAGCATGAGAAGCAGGAATCAGCCCCAGCATTTT.

This clone appeared a few times. V usage is TRBV29-1 and J usage is TRBJ1-1; D remains unclear. CDR1 is SQVTM and CDR2 is ANQGSEA in the germline V gene. This CDR3 is built from 12 residues. V was pared by 5 bases and J by 5 bases, with 12 bases between. CDR3 amino acids: CSVSGWVTEAFF. CDR3 bases: TGCAGCGTTAGCGGGTGGGTGACTGAAGCTTTCTTT.

Only a few counts were recorded for this clone. This chain joins TRBV13 and TRBJ2-1; D is unresolved. The germline CDR1 and CDR2 sequences are PRHDT and FYEKMQ (reference sequence). With 2 bases removed from V and 5 bases from J, the gap between germline ends came to 16 bases. The CDR3 is 16 amino acids. CDR3 nucleotides: TGTGCCAGCAGCTTAAGGCCCAATAGCCTGCACAATGAGCAGTTCTTC. Its protein product is CASSLRPNSLHNEQFF. The full variable domain, in which reference TRBV13 and TRBJ2-1 provide the parts outside the CDR3, is AAGVIQSPRHLIKEKRETATLKCYPIPRHDTVYWYQQGPGQDPQFLISFYEKMQSDKGSIPDRFSAQQFSDYHSELNMSSLELGDSALYFCASSLRPNSLHNEQFFGPGTRLTVL.

The V and J genes are TRBV6-1 and TRBJ1-5; the match to TRBD1 covers 7 bases. CDR1 is MNHNS and CDR2 is SASEGT in the germline V gene. After removal of 9 bases from V and 4 bases from J, the junction contained 6 bases not matched to a gene. The CDR3 runs 13 residues. The CDR3 reads CASNRGENQPQHF. CDR3 nucleotides: TGTGCCAGTAACAGGGGTGAGAATCAGCCCCAGCATTTT.

This clone has more than one count but fewer than ten. The V gene is TRBV28, the J gene TRBJ1-1; no clear D. The CDR3 consists of 12 residues. The V and J ends lost 5 bases and 6 bases respectively, with 10 bases between them. Germline values: CDR1 MDHEN, CDR2 SYDVKM. CDR3 nucleotides: TGTGCCAGCAGTGGGAGGGCAGCTGAAGCTTTCTTT. Protein sequence: CASSGRAAEAFF.

The table lists this clone with a few counts. J is TRBJ2-1 and V is TRBV29-1; 7 nucleotides agree with TRBD1. This CDR3 is 12 amino acids long. CDR1 is SQVTM and CDR2 is ANQGSEA in the germline V gene. V dropped 8 bases and J dropped 7; count of bases not matched to a gene: 8. CDR3 region: CSSGGFGNEQFF. Written as DNA, the CDR3 is TGCAGCTCAGGGGGATTTGGGAATGAGCAGTTCTTC.

With respect to this clone: This same CDR3 is encoded by further DNA sequences in the sample. The gene calls are TRBV18 and TRBJ2-1; D not resolved. CDR3 size: 12 residues. V was shortened by 3 bases and J by 6 bases, with 6 bases between the two germline ends. Germline V gene sequence: CDR1 KGHSH, CDR2 LQKENI. The DNA of the CDR3 is TGTGCCAGCTCACCTTCTCTCAATGAGCAGTTCTTC. It is translated as CASSPSLNEQFF.

This clone was seen a few times. The chain uses TRBV30 and TRBJ1-2, with D maybe TRBD1 (5 bases). V lost 2 bases to trimming and J lost 7 bases, with 8 bases between them. The CDR3 runs 11 residues. Germline V lookup: CDR1 GTSNPN, CDR2 SVGIG (reference sequence). The CDR3 DNA reads TGTGCCTGGAGTCTCAGGGTTGGCTACACCTTC. It specifies CAWSLRVGYTF.

Only a few counts were recorded for this clone. The CDR3 protein is CACTASATDTQYF. The CDR3 nucleotides read TGTGCCTGTACGGCTAGCGCGACAGATACGCAGTATTTT. The genes are TRBV30 and TRBJ2-3; possible D gene TRBD2, 6 bases. CDR3 length: 13 amino acids. Trimming pared 6 bases from V and 3 bases from J, leaving 13 bases between. Germline V gene data show CDR1 as GTSNPN and CDR2 as SVGIG (reference sequence).